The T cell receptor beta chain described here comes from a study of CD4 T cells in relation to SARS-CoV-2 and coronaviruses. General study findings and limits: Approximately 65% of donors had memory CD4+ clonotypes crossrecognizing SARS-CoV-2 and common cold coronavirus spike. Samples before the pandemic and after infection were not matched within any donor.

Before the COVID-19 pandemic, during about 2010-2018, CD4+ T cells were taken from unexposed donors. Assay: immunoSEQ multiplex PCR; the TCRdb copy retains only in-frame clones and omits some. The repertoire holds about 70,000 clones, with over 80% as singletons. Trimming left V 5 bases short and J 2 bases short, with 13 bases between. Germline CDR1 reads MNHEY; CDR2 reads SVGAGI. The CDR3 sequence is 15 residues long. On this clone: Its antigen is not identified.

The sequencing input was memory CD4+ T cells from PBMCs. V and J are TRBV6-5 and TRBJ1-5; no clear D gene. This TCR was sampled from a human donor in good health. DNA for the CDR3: TGTGCCAGCAGTCCCGACTCCCTCGGCAATCAGCCCCAGCATTTT. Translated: CASSPDSLGNQPQHF.